Below, 30 T cell receptor beta chains from the same sample are listed, as sequenced in a study of cytomegalovirus exposure and HLA in healthy donors. Vbeta (60) and Jbeta (13) primers were used in the PCR. Produced via immunoSEQ multiplex PCR; TCRdb's table is partial and in-frame only. This sample has 150,000 or so clones, with approximately 71% found just once. Input material: PBMCs. The receptors derive from a girl aged 5-17 years in good health and CMV-seronegative.

This clone was picked up one time. The V call is TRBV5-4, the J call TRBJ2-1, with TRBD2 matching 9 bases. The CDR3 covers 13 residues. The junction had 6 bases not matched to a gene; V was cut back by 3 bases and J by 11 bases. Germline V gene sequence: CDR1 SGHNT, CDR2 YYREEE (reference sequence). The CDR3 nucleotides read TGTGCCAGCAGCTCGGCGGGGGGGGCCCAGCAGTTCTTC. Residues: CASSSAGGAQQFF.

The chain joins TRBV2 to TRBJ1-3, with 7 bases that match TRBD1. The V gene end was trimmed by 6 bases and the J gene end by 3 bases; junction bases not matched to a gene: 11. The CDR3 covers 16 residues. CDR1 and CDR2 (germline): SNHLY, FYNNEI. Here the CDR3 DNA reads TGTGCCAGCAGCCCATTCCCGACAGGGTTTGGAAACACCATATATTTT. It encodes CASSPFPTGFGNTIYF.

The V call is TRBV14, the J call TRBJ2-2; TRBD2 agrees at 7 bases. J was trimmed by 5 bases and V by 4 bases; bases with no gene match: 4. This CDR3 has 14 amino acids. Germline V gene lookup returns CDR1 SGHDN and CDR2 FVKESK. The CDR3 nucleotides are TGTGCCAGCAGCCTAAGGACTAGAACCGGGGAGCTGTTTTTT. Translated, it gives CASSLRTRTGELFF.

The CDR3 coding sequence is TGTGCCAGCAGTTTACCCTACCGGGACAGGGCCTTGAGCTCCTACGAGCAGTACTTC. Residues: CASSLPYRDRALSSYEQYF. V and J are TRBV28 and TRBJ2-7; 9 bases agree with TRBD1. This CDR3 comprises 19 residues. Per the germline V gene, CDR1 is MDHEN and CDR2 is SYDVKM. Trimming took 2 bases from V and 0 from J; bases not matched to a gene: 14.

The J gene is TRBJ1-1, the V gene TRBV29-1, with 7 bases matching TRBD1. The CDR3 is made up of 12 amino acids. V trimming: 1 base; J trimming: 4 bases; junction bases outside the gene matches: 0. In germline, CDR1 is SQVTM, CDR2 ANQGSEA. This CDR3 is CSVEAGGTEAFF. Written as DNA, the CDR3 is TGCAGCGTTGAAGCAGGGGGCACTGAAGCTTTCTTT.

This clone occurred a few times. The gene calls are TRBV5-4 and TRBJ2-5, with 7 bases lining up with TRBD1. This CDR3 comprises 13 residues. Germline V gives CDR1 SGHNT, CDR2 YYREEE (reference sequence). V gave up 6 bases and J gave up 6 bases; unmatched junction bases: 8. This CDR3 reads CASTLDREQTQYF. The DNA for the CDR3 is TGTGCCAGCACCCTAGACAGGGAACAGACCCAGTACTTC.

About this clone itself: This is likely a read error, given that the CDR3 carries no conserved phenylalanine or tryptophan at its end. It is unclear where the CDR3 begins or ends on the DNA, so no DNA is shown, and the CDR3 is as TCRdb lists it. The chain links TRBV5-6 to TRBJ1-1. Including both end residues, the CDR3 is 11 amino acids long. Germline-derived CDR1 and CDR2 are SGHDT and YYEEEE. CDR3 loop: CASSFMVHTFL.

The chain recombines TRBV7-9 with TRBJ1-1; TRBD1 is a possible D gene (6 bases). V lost 4 bases, J lost 1 base, and 19 bases lay in between. The germline gives CDR1 SEHNR, CDR2 FQNEAQ (reference sequence). The CDR3 length is 17 residues. CDR3 residues: CASSSLLQGWANTEAFF. CDR3 bases: TGTGCCAGCAGCTCGTTGTTACAGGGCTGGGCGAACACTGAAGCTTTCTTT.

The genes are TRBV27 and TRBJ2-1; 7 positions match TRBD1. The CDR3 runs 14 residues. Germline V gene lookup returns CDR1 MNHEY and CDR2 SMNVEV (reference sequence). After removal of 4 bases from V and 4 bases from J, the junction contained 4 bases not matched to a gene. CDR3 sequence reads: CASSSTDRYNEQFF. In DNA form, the CDR3 reads TGTGCCAGCAGTTCCACGGACAGGTACAATGAGCAGTTCTTC.

This rearrangement joins TRBV7-8 to TRBJ1-5; possible D gene TRBD1, 6 bases. There are 13 residues in the CDR3. The germline gives CDR1 SGHVS, CDR2 FQNEAQ. V dropped 5 bases and J dropped 6 bases, with 11 bases sitting between them. CDR3 residues: CASSATGTQPQHF. CDR3 coding DNA: TGTGCCAGCAGCGCTACAGGGACTCAGCCCCAGCATTTT.

The chain recombines TRBV19 with TRBJ2-7; 8 bases align to TRBD1. In germline, CDR1 is LNHDA, CDR2 SQIVND (reference sequence). This CDR3 is 14 amino acids long. J lost 3 bases, V lost 0 bases, and 1 base had no gene match. The CDR3 region is CASSIEGQGYEQYF. The CDR3, as DNA: TGTGCCAGTAGTATAGAAGGACAGGGCTACGAGCAGTACTTC.

The chain joins TRBV9 to TRBJ2-2; 10 bases are a match to TRBD1. V shed 3 bases, J shed 2 bases, and the junction held 10 bases outside the gene matches. Looked up from germline, CDR1 is SGDLS and CDR2 is YYNGEE. The CDR3 spans 18 residues. The CDR3 here is CASSALQGQGINTGELFF. DNA for the CDR3: TGTGCCAGCAGCGCCCTACAGGGACAGGGGATAAACACCGGGGAGCTGTTTTTT.

V usage is TRBV5-1 and J usage is TRBJ2-5; 10 nucleotides agree with TRBD2. The CDR3 consists of 17 residues. The V gene end was trimmed by 0 bases and the J gene end by 2 bases; junction bases not matched to a gene: 7. Germline CDR1 reads SGHRS; CDR2 reads YFSETQ. CDR3 amino acids: CASSLEAGGPGQETQYF. The CDR3 DNA follows: TGCGCCAGCAGCTTGGAAGCGGGGGGGCCGGGGCAAGAGACCCAGTACTTC. Filled out from reference TRBV5-1 and TRBJ2-5, the complete variable domain reads KAGVTQTPRYLIKTRGQQVTLSCSPISGHRSVSWYQQTPGQGLQFLFEYFSETQRNKGNFPGRFSGRQFSNSRSEMNVSTLELGDSALYLCASSLEAGGPGQETQYFGPGTRLLVL.

The chain employs TRBV5-6 and TRBJ1-1, with TRBD1 as a possible D gene (5 bases). This CDR3 is 14 amino acids long. CDR1 is SGHDT and CDR2 is YYEEEE in the germline V gene. The V end was cut by 3 bases, the J end by 10 bases, with 19 bases between. The CDR3: CASSWKERGLVAFF. The CDR3 coding sequence is TGTGCCAGCAGCTGGAAGGAGCGGGGGTTGGTAGCTTTCTTT.

The rearrangement links TRBV9 to TRBJ1-1; D is ambiguous. The CDR3 is made up of 14 amino acids. The germline V gene has CDR1 SGDLS and CDR2 YYNGEE. Between the trimmed V and J ends, which lost 0 bases and 7 bases, there was a span of 13 bases. CDR3 loop: CASSVEVSDNEAFF. The CDR3 region has the DNA TGTGCCAGCAGCGTAGAGGTTTCTGACAATGAAGCTTTCTTT.

This sequence joins TRBV5-6 and TRBJ1-6, with TRBD1 identical over 8 bases. This CDR3 is built from 15 residues. Germline trimming cut 4 bases from V and 9 bases from J; bases unmatched to any gene: 9. Germline V gene data show CDR1 as SGHDT and CDR2 as YYEEEE. The CDR3 loop reads CASSRTGRVGSPLHF. In nucleotides, the CDR3 is TGTGCCAGCAGCCGGACAGGGAGGGTTGGTTCACCCCTCCACTTT.

The rearrangement links TRBV5-4 to TRBJ2-5; 7 nucleotides line up with TRBD2. V dropped 2 bases and J dropped 2; count of bases not matched to a gene: 12. Germline CDR1 and CDR2: SGHNT and YYREEE (reference sequence). This CDR3 has 17 amino acids. The chain's CDR3 is CASSFGLRGTGQETQYF. The DNA for the CDR3 is TGTGCCAGCAGCTTTGGGTTGCGGGGGACGGGACAAGAGACCCAGTACTTC.

The V call is TRBV5-1, the J call TRBJ2-3, with TRBD2 as a possible D gene (5 bases). Trimming stripped 4 bases from V and 2 bases from J, with 14 bases between. Germline V gene data show CDR1 as SGHRS and CDR2 as YFSETQ. This CDR3 spans 15 amino acids. DNA for the CDR3: TGCGCCAGCAGCGCCGGGGATTACAACACAGATACGCAGTATTTT. Translating it yields CASSAGDYNTDTQYF.

The V gene is TRBV2, the J gene TRBJ2-4, with unresolved D. Between the trimmed V and J ends, which lost 2 bases and 5 bases, there was a span of 13 bases. Germline CDR1 is SNHLY and CDR2 is FYNNEI. The CDR3 is 15 amino acids. CDR3 nucleotide sequence: TGTGCCAGCAGTGAACGTTCTTATCCAGAAAACATTCAGTACTTC. Translation gives CASSERSYPENIQYF.

V is TRBV5-6 and J is TRBJ1-2, with TRBD1 matching 8 bases. V dropped 2 bases and J dropped 6; count of bases not matched to a gene: 9. The CDR3 spans 15 residues. The germline V gene has CDR1 SGHDT and CDR2 YYEEEE. CDR3 in DNA: TGTGCCAGCAGCTTTGACTGGGGCAGGGGGCATGGCTACACCTTC. The encoded protein is CASSFDWGRGHGYTF.

The chain uses TRBV6-5 and TRBJ1-2, with 8 bases that match TRBD1. Per the germline V gene, CDR1 is MNHEY and CDR2 is SVGAGI. V dropped 7 bases and J dropped 6; count of bases not matched to a gene: 4. This CDR3 contains 12 residues. CDR3 sequence (DNA): TGTGCCAGCACCAGGGGGCTCGATGGCTACACCTTC. Translation: CASTRGLDGYTF.

This chain links TRBV7-8 with TRBJ1-6; 7 positions match TRBD1. The CDR3 has 13 residues. Germline V gene data show CDR1 as SGHVS and CDR2 as FQNEAQ. Trimming at V came to 5 bases and at J to 8 bases, leaving 3 bases not matched to a gene. CDR3 region: CASSPQGDSPLHF. Written as DNA, the CDR3 is TGTGCCAGCAGCCCCCAGGGGGATTCACCCCTCCACTTT.

J is TRBJ2-2 and V is TRBV4-2; TRBD2 is a possible D gene (5 bases). CDR3 length equals 17 residues. Trimming took 0 bases from V and 1 from J, leaving 12 bases between them. Per the germline V gene, CDR1 is LGHNA and CDR2 is YNFKEQ. The CDR3 coding sequence is TGTGCCAGCAGCCAAGATCTGGCCGGGGTGAACACCGGGGAGCTGTTTTTT. Residues: CASSQDLAGVNTGELFF.

In this sample, this clone turned up a few times. The chain carries TRBV15 and TRBJ2-5; a weak D match, TRBD1 (6 bases). The CDR3 is 14 residues long. The V gene's germline CDR1 is LNHNV and CDR2 YYDKDF (reference sequence). V gave up 4 bases and J gave up 5 bases, with 14 bases separating them. The CDR3 DNA reads as TGTGCCACCAGCACCACAGGGATCATCGAGACCCAGTACTTC. Translation: CATSTTGIIETQYF.

The table lists this clone with a few counts. The rearrangement links TRBV4-1 to TRBJ1-1, with 9 bases identical to TRBD1. The ends lost 3 bases at V and 5 bases at J; junction bases unmatched: 4. This CDR3 comprises 14 residues. Germline CDR1 and CDR2: MGHRA and YSYEKL. This chain's CDR3 is CASSQRQGGTEAFF. The CDR3 region has the DNA TGCGCCAGCAGCCAGAGACAGGGGGGAACTGAAGCTTTCTTT.

V is TRBV5-1 and J is TRBJ1-6; D is unclear. The germline gives CDR1 SGHRS, CDR2 YFSETQ. Trimming removed 0 bases from V and 7 bases from J, with 8 bases in between. This CDR3 is built from 14 residues. The CDR3 region has the DNA TGCGCCAGCAGCTTGGAGACTACGAATTCACCCCTCCACTTT. Translation gives CASSLETTNSPLHF.

This clone has only a few counts. The rearrangement joins TRBV7-6 to TRBJ1-1; TRBD1 is a possible D gene (5 bases). The V end lost 2 bases, the J end lost 4 bases, and 8 bases lay between the germline ends. The germline V gene encodes CDR1 SGHVS and CDR2 FNYEAQ. The CDR3 has 13 amino acids. The CDR3 protein is CASSLSGFTEAFF. The CDR3 nucleotides read TGTGCCAGCAGCTTATCAGGGTTCACTGAAGCTTTCTTT.

The V call is TRBV7-9, the J call TRBJ1-6; maybe TRBD1 (5 bases). V lost 5 bases and J 6 bases, leaving 8 bases between the germline ends. There are 13 residues in the CDR3. The germline V gene has CDR1 SEHNR and CDR2 FQNEAQ (reference sequence). Written as DNA, the CDR3 is TGTGCCAGCAGCCAGGGCCTTAATTCACCCCTCCACTTT. This translates into CASSQGLNSPLHF.

The CDR3 DNA sequence: TGTGCCAGCAGCCTCTTAGCGGGGGAATACAATGAGCAGTTCTTC. Amino acid sequence: CASSLLAGEYNEQFF. The genes are TRBV11-2 and TRBJ2-1; 9 bases agree with TRBD2. Germline CDR1 SGHAT, CDR2 FQNNGV. The CDR3 sequence is 15 residues long. V shed 5 bases and J 4 bases; nucleotides not matched to a gene: 6.

This sequence joins TRBV5-1 and TRBJ1-2; D perhaps matches TRBD1 (6 bases). Trimming cost V 0 bases and J 7 bases, with 16 bases left between them. CDR1 and CDR2 (germline): SGHRS, YFSETQ. This CDR3 is built from 15 residues. The CDR3 protein is CASSLAGQGIGGYTF. In DNA, the CDR3 is TGCGCCAGCAGCTTGGCCGGGCAGGGGATTGGTGGCTACACCTTC.